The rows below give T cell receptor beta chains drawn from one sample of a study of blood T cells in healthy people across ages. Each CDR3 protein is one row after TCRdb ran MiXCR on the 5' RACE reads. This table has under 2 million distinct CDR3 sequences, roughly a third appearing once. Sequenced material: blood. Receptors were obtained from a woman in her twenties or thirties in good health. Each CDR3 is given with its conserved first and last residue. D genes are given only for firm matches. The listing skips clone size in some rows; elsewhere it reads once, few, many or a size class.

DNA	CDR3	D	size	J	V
TGTGCCATCAGGGCCGGGACAGGGGGCCGCGAGCAGTACTTC	CAIRAGTGGREQYF	TRBD1	NA	TRBJ2-7	TRBV10-3
TGTGCCAGCAGTTTCGAGTCAGGGGCTAATTCACCCCTCCACTTT	CASSFESGANSPLHF	NA	few	TRBJ1-6	TRBV12-3/TRBV12-4
TGTGCCAGCAGATATGGATATCAGCCCCAGCATTTT	CASRYGYQPQHF	NA	NA	TRBJ1-5	TRBV28
TGTGCCATCAGTGACGGGGGGAATGAGCAGTTCTTC	CAISDGGNEQFF	TRBD2	many	TRBJ2-1	TRBV10-3
TGTGCCAGCACGTCCCAGAGGGGGGGGAGACCCAACTATGGCTACACCTTC	CASTSQRGGRPNYGYTF	NA	few	TRBJ1-2	TRBV28
TGCAGTGCTCGACAGGAAAACCTTAGCAATCAGCCCCAGCATTTT	CSARQENLSNQPQHF	NA	NA	TRBJ1-5	TRBV20-1
TGTGCCAGCAGCTTGTCCCAGCAAATGGCTCGGGAAAAACTGTTTTTT	CASSLSQQMAREKLFF	NA	once	TRBJ1-4	TRBV5-5
TGTGCCAGCAGCTCCAGACAGCGACTCAGCTATGGCTACACCTTC	CASSSRQRLSYGYTF	NA	NA	TRBJ1-2	TRBV7-9
TGCAGTGCTAAGGGCACGGAGGGGGACCCCTACGAGCAGTACTTC	CSAKGTEGDPYEQYF	NA	NA	TRBJ2-7	TRBV20-1
TGTGCCAGCAGTTACGGGACTAGCGCCTACGAGCAGTACTTC	CASSYGTSAYEQYF	TRBD2	few	TRBJ2-7	TRBV6-2/TRBV6-3
TGTGCCAGCAGTTTTGGGCGGAGGAGCGGGAGTTACCACGAGCAGTACTTC	CASSFGRRSGSYHEQYF	TRBD2	NA	TRBJ2-7	TRBV12-3/TRBV12-4
TGTGCCAGCAGTTTATCTCCGCCAGGGAAAGAGACCCAGTACTTC	CASSLSPPGKETQYF	NA	many	TRBJ2-5	TRBV27
TGTGCCAGCAGCTCCAAGCTGGTGGGGTTCACAGATACGCAGTATTTT	CASSSKLVGFTDTQYF	NA	NA	TRBJ2-3	TRBV7-8
TGCAGTGCTATTTCCGGAACCTATAACGAGCAGTACTTC	CSAISGTYNEQYF	NA	many	TRBJ2-7	TRBV20-1
TGCAGTGCTAGCCCACAGGGGAACACCGGGGAGCGGTTTTTT	CSASPQGNTGERFF	TRBD1	once	TRBJ2-2	TRBV20-1
TGCGCCAGCAGTGAGTGGGGTGAAGCTTTCTTT	CASSEWGEAFF	NA	NA	TRBJ1-1	TRBV10-2
TGTGCCTGGAGGGGGGTAAACACCGGGGAGCTGTTTTTT	CAWRGVNTGELFF	NA	NA	TRBJ2-2	TRBV30
TGTGCCAGCAGCCAAGAAAAGGGAATAGTCTCTCACATCTCTGGGGCCAACGTCCTGACTTTC	CASSQEKGIVSHISGANVLTF	NA	many	TRBJ2-6	TRBV4-2
TGCGCCACCTTGGGGGCTAGCCGGGGGAATGAGCAGTTCTTC	CATLGASRGNEQFF	NA	NA	TRBJ2-1	TRBV10-2
TGCAGCGTTGAAGGGGGGAAACAGGGGGCCGACTACGAGCAGTACTTC	CSVEGGKQGADYEQYF	TRBD1	many	TRBJ2-7	TRBV29-1
TGTGCCAGCAGAGGGCTCCTTTATGAGCAGTTCTTC	CASRGLLYEQFF	NA	NA	TRBJ2-1	TRBV7-9
TGCGCCAGCAGCTTGGTCGTCACCGGGGAGCTGTTTTTT	CASSLVVTGELFF	NA	many	TRBJ2-2	TRBV5-1
TGTGCCGGCAGCGCCTCCGGGACAGGCCTTGAAGCTTTCTTT	CAGSASGTGLEAFF	TRBD1	NA	TRBJ1-1	TRBV7-9